The source of this T cell receptor (beta chain) is a study of T cells in Graves' hyperthyroidism and ophthalmopathy (dated by TCRdb to about 2019). A note on the overall study: Peripheral blood samples were taken at initial diagnosis, before any treatment was given. In addition, the study compared T-cell repertoires in thyroid tissue and in blood from six Graves' hyperthyroidism patients. To identify distinguishing TCR V-J signatures, a discovery cohort of about 100 patients was used, comprising approximately 40 with Graves' ophthalmopathy and about 59 with stable Graves' hyperthyroidism. An independent validation cohort of about 20 hyperthyroidism patients and some 15 patients who later progressed to ophthalmopathy tested prospective prediction of ophthalmopathy. TCR Vbeta CDR3 sequencing of 130 to 150 peripheral blood samples (43 ophthalmopathy, 75 hyperthyroidism and approximately 17 progressor patients) is reported in the paper. The 95 to 100 discovery patients were divided at random into training and test sets in a 7:3 ratio. After blood sampling, hyperthyroidism patients were treated with methimazole at a starting dose of 30 mg daily, and ophthalmopathy patients were treated with high-dose intravenous methylprednisolone.

The TCR beta CDR3 regions were amplified from the RNA transcripts. The TCR CDR3 was subjected to a first round of RT-PCR using the HTBI primer set and the Qiagen OneStep RT-PCR kit. Libraries were constructed in a second round of multiplex PCR, after which size selection and purification were carried out. Paired-end sequencing of the libraries was performed with 100 bp reads on an Illumina HiSeq2000. In the authors' own workflow: SOAPnuke was used to process the raw data, removing reads that contained adapters or uncalled bases, had a mean Phred below 15, or lacked an exact match to the constant primer or identifier. High-quality paired reads were merged with COPE v1.2.5, and unique nucleotide sequences were defined as clonotypes. MiTCR v1.1 was used to align clonotypes to the IMGT TRBV, TRBD and TRBJ reference segments. Analysis was restricted to V-J combinations with a frequency above 0.0001, which covered 98% to 99.2% of repertoires. A TCS score was defined as the ratio of F50 (clonal expansion) to E x V (chaos), with BLOSUM62-based TCRdist applied between CDR3 peptides within each V-J. Welch's t-statistics and random forest reduced 514 V-J features to 13, which were used in a naive Bayes classifier (R e1071). TCRdb reprocessed the public reads (quality trimming at Q25 with fastp, clone calling with MiXCR) and kept in-frame beta chains. Entries that share a CDR3 protein sequence are merged under the most common genes and DNA. What appears here as the V and J calls and clone size reflects TCRdb's work, not the paper's. The sample table contains over 400,000 distinct CDR3 sequences; only one count was recorded for roughly 22% of them. In total, the top ten clones hold 45% to 55% of the sample.

This clonotype was found many times. It has no known antigen specificity. No clone much larger than this one lies a single base away; base qualities are absent. Beyond this particular receptor, the publication reports: Most expanded thyroid clonotypes (frequency above 0.001) were also detected in blood, suggesting blood repertoires may reflect thyroid immune responses. In cross-validation, a model built on a 13 V-J signature told ophthalmopathy apart from stable hyperthyroidism with roughly 87% sensitivity and approximately 81% specificity, and in testing the same model reached 80%/75%. Sample size was not statistically predetermined, and investigators were not blinded to group allocation. During validation, the model predicted progression to ophthalmopathy a median of approximately six months ahead of onset, with roughly 65% sensitivity and around 72% specificity.

Ophthalmopathy patients had moderately to severely active disease, Clinical Activity Score of at least 3, NOSPECS grade of at least 4, and duration under 3 months. Patients with uncontrolled infections, other autoimmune diseases, pregnancy or lactation were excluded. Diagnoses relied on clinical symptoms, serum thyroxine and TRAb, thyroid ultrasound and orbital computed tomography. PBMCs were isolated from around 10 ml of fresh peripheral blood by Ficoll-Paque density gradient centrifugation. Trizol reagent was used to extract total RNA, and RNA quality was then checked on an Agilent 2100 Bioanalyzer. The sample comprised blood. The receptor was isolated from a woman aged 70-85 years with Graves' ophthalmopathy.

The CDR3 here reads CASRTTGDREAFF. The nucleotide sequence is TGTGCCAGCAGGACGACAGGAGACCGTGAAGCTTTCTTT. The chain links TRBV12-3 or TRBV12-4 with TRBJ1-1; TRBD1 is a possible D gene, resting on 6 matching bases. The CDR3 contains 13 residues, cysteine and phenylalanine counted. The CDR3 DNA has 39 bases and is translated from base 1. V loses 6 bases of germline sequence and J loses 7 bases, and the interval between the two ends is 15 bases.